This T cell receptor beta chain comes out of a study of T cell changes during pregnancy in multiple sclerosis. The table lists this clone with a count of one. The CDR3 runs 13 residues. The trim removed 4 bases at V and 2 bases at J, leaving 3 bases unmatched. CDR1 is SGDLS, CDR2 YYNGEE, per germline. Using immunoSEQ multiplex PCR, the repertoire was profiled, and TCRdb retains in-frame clones only, with some absent. Of some 99,000 clones listed, under 95% are singletons. The sequence derives from a female donor with multiple sclerosis, enrolled in a pregnancy study. The rearrangement links TRBV9 to TRBJ2-7; TRBD1 matches at 7 bases. This specimen was peripheral blood, taken after pregnancy. In DNA form, the CDR3 reads TGTGCCAGCAGCCGGACAGGCACCTACGAGCAGTACTTC. Translating gives CASSRTGTYEQYF.